This TCR beta chain was found in a study of shared clonotypes between healthy human individuals. V was clipped by 7 bases and J by 1 base; unmatched bases: 6. Per germline, CDR1 LNHDA and CDR2 SQIVND (reference sequence). The CDR3 is made up of 15 amino acids. The table lists this clone with a count of one. The naive CD8 population came from CD45RO-negative cells selected for CCR7, without terminally differentiated effector memory CD45RA+ cells. The assay was immunoSEQ multiplex PCR, and TCRdb's table has in-frame clones only and misses some. The profile shows around 600,000 clones, approximately 95% of them singletons.

J is TRBJ2-7 and V is TRBV19; 11 bases are shared with TRBD1. The sequence was obtained from a woman in her 30s in good health. The material sequenced was naive CD8+ T cells sorted from blood. CDR3 sequence: CASTAGTGGSYEQYF. The CDR3 nucleotides read TGTGCCAGTACCGCCGGGACAGGGGGTTCCTACGAGCAGTACTTC.